Shown below are 27 T cell receptor beta chains from a single sample sequenced in a study of human thymus T cells. It was from resections taken during corrective heart surgery that the thymus tissue came. Generated by immunoSEQ multiplex PCR, the TCRdb table keeps only in-frame clones and is missing some. The sample consists of roughly 130,000 clones, around 96% of them appearing once. The sequencing sample was made of thymus tissue. Receptor source: a boy younger than two with a congenital heart defect but otherwise immunologically healthy.

The chain uses TRBV4-2 and TRBJ1-1; D is unresolved. V gave up 1 base and J gave up 5 bases, with 5 bases separating them. CDR1 is LGHNA, CDR2 YNFKEQ, per germline. CDR3 length: 12 residues. For the CDR3, the DNA is TGTGCCAGCAGCCAAGCAGGTACTGAAGCTTTCTTT. Translated, it gives CASSQAGTEAFF.

The chain links TRBV11-2 to TRBJ1-3, with no clear D. V was cut by 0 bases and J by 4 bases, with 13 bases left in between. This CDR3 is 16 amino acids long. The germline V gene has CDR1 SGHAT and CDR2 FQNNGV. The CDR3 here is CASSLDSAVGGNTIYF. DNA for the CDR3: TGTGCCAGCAGCTTAGATTCGGCGGTGGGGGGAAACACCATATATTTT.

This clone was seen just once. This chain links TRBV5-4 with TRBJ1-2; D ambiguous. Germline V gene lookup returns CDR1 SGHNT and CDR2 YYREEE (reference sequence). The V and J ends lost 0 bases and 4 bases respectively, with 7 bases between them. The CDR3 extends over 13 amino acids. In DNA form, the CDR3 reads TGTGCCAGCAGCTTGGTTGGGCTCTATGGCTACACCTTC. The encoded protein is CASSLVGLYGYTF.

This chain joins TRBV6-5 and TRBJ1-6; 7 bases map to TRBD1. This CDR3 contains 12 residues. The germline gives CDR1 MNHEY, CDR2 SVGAGI. V shed 6 bases, J shed 9 bases, and the junction held 2 bases outside the gene matches. The CDR3 region has the DNA TGTGCCAGCAGGCGACAGGGTTCACCCCTCCACTTT. Protein sequence: CASRRQGSPLHF.

This rearrangement joins TRBV5-6 to TRBJ2-7; maybe TRBD1 (6 bases). V was pared by 1 base and J by 4 bases, with 21 bases between. CDR3 size: 17 residues. Per the germline V gene, CDR1 is SGHDT and CDR2 is YYEEEE. CDR3 nucleotide sequence: TGTGCCAGCAGCTTGTTACGTGGGACAAAGCCCCCTTACGAGCAGTACTTC. The encoded protein is CASSLLRGTKPPYEQYF.

The chain links TRBV7-2 to TRBJ1-3, with unresolved D. The CDR3 totals 16 residues. CDR1 SGHTA and CDR2 FQGNSA come from the germline V gene. The V end lost 5 bases, the J end lost 2 bases, and 16 bases lay between the germline ends. The CDR3 coding sequence is TGTGCCAGCAGCCTTCCCGAGGCGGGGACTGGAAACACCATATATTTT. This encodes CASSLPEAGTGNTIYF.

The rearrangement joins TRBV7-9 to TRBJ2-5, with 8 bases identical to TRBD2. The CDR3 contains 17 residues. J gave up 2 bases and V 4 bases, and 12 bases lay outside the gene matches. The V gene's germline CDR1 is SEHNR and CDR2 FQNEAQ (reference sequence). The CDR3 nucleotides read TGTGCCAGCAGCTGTTATGTCATAGCGGGGACACAAGAGACCCAGTACTTC. Protein sequence: CASSCYVIAGTQETQYF.

This sequence joins TRBV4-2 and TRBJ2-5, with D perhaps TRBD2 (5 bases). Trimming pared 0 bases from V and 5 bases from J, leaving 13 bases between. The CDR3 covers 15 residues. In germline, CDR1 is LGHNA, CDR2 YNFKEQ. As DNA, the CDR3 is TGTGCCAGCAGCCAAGATCAGCTAGCAAAGGAGACCCAGTACTTC. Translating it yields CASSQDQLAKETQYF.

V and J are TRBV7-9 and TRBJ2-5, with TRBD1 matching 9 bases. V gave up 5 bases and J gave up 4 bases; unmatched junction bases: 8. The CDR3 has 15 amino acids. CDR1 and CDR2 (germline): SEHNR, FQNEAQ (reference sequence). The DNA for the CDR3 is TGTGCCAGCAGCCCTAGGACAGGGGAGGGAGAGACCCAGTACTTC. It is translated as CASSPRTGEGETQYF.

The J gene is TRBJ1-1, the V gene TRBV4-3, with D possibly matching TRBD1 (6 bases). CDR1 is LGHNA and CDR2 is YSLEER in the germline V gene. The V end lost 4 bases, the J end lost 5 bases, and 20 bases lay between the germline ends. The CDR3 spans 16 residues. CDR3 protein: CASSPIWTEVRTEAFF. In DNA, the CDR3 is TGCGCCAGCAGCCCGATCTGGACAGAGGTTAGGACTGAAGCTTTCTTT.

The CDR3 reads CASSFPPSGGAPNEQYF. The CDR3 DNA reads as TGTGCCAGCAGTTTCCCTCCTAGCGGGGGAGCCCCGAACGAGCAGTACTTC. This chain links TRBV28 with TRBJ2-7, with 10 bases fitting TRBD2. Trimming at V came to 3 bases and at J to 5 bases, leaving 13 bases not matched to a gene. The CDR3 extends over 17 amino acids. Germline V gene data show CDR1 as MDHEN and CDR2 as SYDVKM.

The V call is TRBV5-6, the J call TRBJ2-1; D not certain. Per germline, CDR1 SGHDT and CDR2 YYEEEE. The CDR3 has 16 residues. V lost 6 bases and J 4 bases, leaving 20 bases between the germline ends. The CDR3 sequence: CASTRPTRRRYNEQFF. DNA for the CDR3: TGTGCCAGCACTCGACCGACCCGGCGACGGTACAATGAGCAGTTCTTC.

The rearrangement uses TRBV28 and TRBJ1-1; 9 bases are shared with TRBD1. The CDR3 contains 17 residues. The germline gives CDR1 MDHEN, CDR2 SYDVKM. V dropped 1 base and J dropped 4; count of bases not matched to a gene: 10. Written as DNA, the CDR3 is TGTGCCAGCAGTTTATCCCGGACAGGGGATGGGGGCACTGAAGCTTTCTTT. This codes for CASSLSRTGDGGTEAFF. Full variable domain (outside the CDR3, taken from reference TRBV28 and TRBJ1-1): DVKVTQSSRYLVKRTGEKVFLECVQDMDHENMFWYRQDPGLGLRLIYFSYDVKMKEKGDIPEGYSVSREKKERFSLILESASTNQTSMYLCASSLSRTGDGGTEAFFGQGTRLTVV.

The J gene is TRBJ1-6, the V gene TRBV28; TRBD1 aligns across 7 bases. The CDR3 covers 15 residues. The V gene end was trimmed by 6 bases and the J gene end by 9 bases; junction bases not matched to a gene: 11. Per germline, CDR1 MDHEN and CDR2 SYDVKM. Written as DNA, the CDR3 is TGTGCCAGCAGCCCAAAGAGGGGGCTTATTTCACCCCTCCACTTT. As protein: CASSPKRGLISPLHF.

The chain links TRBV27 to TRBJ1-3, with D perhaps matching TRBD1 (5 bases). The V end was cut by 2 bases, the J end by 0 bases, with 5 bases between. This CDR3 region has 14 residues. From germline, CDR1 is MNHEY and CDR2 SMNVEV (reference sequence). This chain's CDR3 is CASSLQGSGNTIYF. The CDR3 DNA sequence: TGTGCCAGCAGTTTACAGGGCTCTGGAAACACCATATATTTT.

The chain links TRBV10-1 to TRBJ2-3; 16 nucleotides match TRBD2. The junction had 2 bases not matched to a gene; V was cut back by 3 bases and J by 2 bases. This CDR3 has 17 amino acids. Germline loops: CDR1 WNHNN, CDR2 SYGVQD (reference sequence). CDR3 bases: TGCGCCAGCAGTGAAGGGACTAGCGGGGGGGCCACAGATACGCAGTATTTT. It is translated as CASSEGTSGGATDTQYF.

This chain joins TRBV28 and TRBJ2-7; D might be TRBD1 or TRBD2, each matching 5 bases. Deletions cut 6 bases from V and 7 bases from J, with 31 bases between. Germline assignment: CDR1 MDHEN and CDR2 SYDVKM. The CDR3 contains 18 residues. CDR3 residues: CASSPRWCTGTLPWEQYF. CDR3 coding DNA: TGTGCCAGCAGCCCTAGGTGGTGTACCGGGACCCTTCCGTGGGAGCAGTACTTC.

V usage is TRBV7-4 and J usage is TRBJ2-5, with 11 positions matching TRBD2. The junction had 7 bases not matched to a gene; V was cut back by 4 bases and J by 3 bases. The CDR3 extends over 16 amino acids. Germline lookup yields CDR1 SGHVT and CDR2 SQSDAQ. In DNA, the CDR3 is TGTGCCAGCAGCTCACCCCTTAGCGGGGGGGAAGAGACCCAGTACTTC. This encodes CASSSPLSGGEETQYF.

This clone has only one observation. The chain has TRBV29-1 and TRBJ2-5; 7 bases are shared with TRBD1. V lost 6 bases and J lost 1; bases outside the gene matches: 2. Germline-derived CDR1 and CDR2 are SQVTM and ANQGSEA. The CDR3 length is 12 residues. CDR3 nucleotides: TGCAGCGTACGGGACAGCCAAGAGACCCAGTACTTC. This translates into CSVRDSQETQYF.

The rearrangement uses TRBV7-2 and TRBJ2-5; 7 bases are shared with TRBD1. This CDR3 comprises 14 residues. Trimming removed 4 bases from V and 2 bases from J; junction bases left unmatched: 4. Germline CDR1 and CDR2: SGHTA and FQGNSA. As DNA, the CDR3 is TGTGCCAGCAGCTACCGACAGGGTCAAGAGACCCAGTACTTC. Protein: CASSYRQGQETQYF.

The rearrangement links TRBV12-5 to TRBJ1-2; weak D call: TRBD1 (5 bases). Between the trimmed V and J ends, which lost 3 bases and 4 bases, there was a span of 15 bases. CDR1 and CDR2 from the germline V gene are LGHNT and FRNRAP. This CDR3 spans 15 amino acids. In nucleotides, the CDR3 is TGTGCTAGTGGTTTCAGCCCAACAGGAAGCTATGGCTACACCTTC. Translated, it gives CASGFSPTGSYGYTF.

V is TRBV6-6 and J is TRBJ1-1; no reliable D call. The CDR3 totals 15 residues. The germline gives CDR1 MNHNY, CDR2 SVGAGI (reference sequence). The V gene lost 6 bases and the J gene lost 10 bases, with 24 bases spanning the gap. The DNA for the CDR3 is TGTGCCAGCAGCGACCCCCCCGACCGTGGAGTGGGAGCTTTCTTT. Its protein product is CASSDPPDRGVGAFF.

The V gene is TRBV28, the J gene TRBJ1-2; 8 bases agree with TRBD1. Per germline, CDR1 MDHEN and CDR2 SYDVKM. After removal of 0 bases from V and 7 bases from J, the junction contained 10 bases not matched to a gene. This CDR3 region has 16 residues. The CDR3 coding sequence is TGTGCCAGCAGTTTATGGTCCCCGGACAGGGTGGCTGGCTACACCTTC. Residues: CASSLWSPDRVAGYTF.

The V gene is TRBV28, the J gene TRBJ2-7; D gene unclear. This CDR3 contains 14 residues. Trimming shortened V by 5 bases and J by 3 bases, and 14 bases separated the two germline ends. The germline gives CDR1 MDHEN, CDR2 SYDVKM. For the CDR3, the DNA is TGTGCCAGCAGTATACCCCGGACCTACTACGAGCAGTACTTC. Amino acid sequence: CASSIPRTYYEQYF.

In its sample, this clone was seen a few times. CDR3: CASGLGNVHKGTLHF. For the CDR3, the DNA is TGTGCTAGTGGTTTGGGGAACGTTCATAAGGGCACCCTCCACTTT. This chain joins TRBV12-5 and TRBJ1-6; D not resolved. With 1 base removed from V and 14 bases from J, the gap between germline ends came to 18 bases. Germline V CDR1 and CDR2: LGHNT, FRNRAP. There are 15 residues in the CDR3. Together with reference TRBV12-5 and TRBJ1-6, the CDR3 gives the full variable domain: DARVTQTPRHKVTEMGQEVTMRCQPILGHNTVFWYRQTMMQGLELLAYFRNRAPLDDSGMPKDRFSAEMPDATLATLKIQPSEPRDSAVYFCASGLGNVHKGTLHFGNGTRLTVT.

Regarding this clone: The identical CDR3 is also encoded by other nucleotide sequences in the sample. CDR3 DNA sequence: TGTGCCAGTAGCAGGGGACAGGGGATCCCTGAAGCTTTCTTT. Its translation is CASSRGQGIPEAFF. The chain joins TRBV19 to TRBJ1-1, with TRBD1 matching 10 bases. The junction had 7 bases not matched to a gene; V was cut back by 6 bases and J by 6 bases. Germline CDR1 LNHDA, CDR2 SQIVND (reference sequence). This CDR3 has 14 residues.

The V gene is TRBV5-1, the J gene TRBJ2-5; 13 nucleotides match TRBD2. Unmatched junction bases numbered 9, after V lost 0 bases and J lost 4 bases. Germline lookup yields CDR1 SGHRS and CDR2 YFSETQ. This CDR3 is 18 amino acids long. CDR3: CASSLVTSGGTIPETQYF. CDR3 nucleotide sequence: TGCGCCAGCAGCTTGGTGACTAGCGGGGGGACAATCCCAGAGACCCAGTACTTC.